This entry lists 9 T cell receptor beta chains sequenced from one sample in a study of CD8+ T cells in alopecia areata. cDNA serving as the sequencing template came from extracted, reverse transcribed RNA. Clones were read by immunoSEQ multiplex PCR, and TCRdb kept only the in-frame ones, dropping some. The data hold about 130,000 clones, with roughly 50% observed a single time. This material consisted of CD4+ T cells sorted from blood, taken at week 0. All receptors come from a human donor with alopecia areata.

V gene TRBV7-2 combines with J gene TRBJ2-1, with 16 bases identical to TRBD2. The germline CDR1 and CDR2 sequences are SGHTA and FQGNSA. The ends lost 5 bases at V and 6 bases at J; junction bases unmatched: 4. CDR3 length: 16 amino acids. CDR3 DNA: TGTGCCAGCAGCCTTGGGACTAGCGGGGGGGCCAATGAGCAGTTCTTC. This encodes CASSLGTSGGANEQFF.

This clone was detected only a few times. In DNA form, the CDR3 reads TGCGCCAGCAGCTTGGAAGGAGAGCCATACGAGCAGTACTTC. Residues: CASSLEGEPYEQYF. The rearrangement links TRBV5-1 to TRBJ2-7; D unclear. The germline V gene encodes CDR1 SGHRS and CDR2 YFSETQ. V was cut by 0 bases and J by 4 bases, with 11 bases left in between. The CDR3 totals 14 residues.

V and J are TRBV10-3 and TRBJ2-7, with D uncertain. Germline values: CDR1 ENHRY, CDR2 SYGVKD. V shed 6 bases and J shed 6 bases, with 12 bases lying between them. The CDR3 consists of 12 residues. The CDR3 sequence: CAISSIGSEQYF. CDR3 nucleotides: TGTGCCATCAGCAGTATAGGGTCCGAGCAGTACTTC.

There are a few counts of this clone. The chain has TRBV19 and TRBJ2-3, with D unclear. CDR3 length equals 15 residues. CDR1 LNHDA and CDR2 SQIVND come from the germline V gene (reference sequence). Trimming removed 1 base from V and 0 bases from J, with 8 bases in between. CDR3 DNA: TGTGCCAGTAGTATAGTGGGCGGAAGCACAGATACGCAGTATTTT. Translated: CASSIVGGSTDTQYF.

This clone was seen repeatedly, ten times or more. The chain links TRBV28 to TRBJ2-2, with TRBD2 identical over 7 bases. In germline, CDR1 is MDHEN, CDR2 SYDVKM. J lost 5 bases, V lost 6 bases, and 6 bases had no gene match. The CDR3 length is 14 residues. CDR3 region: CASRTSQTTGELFF. The DNA of the CDR3 is TGTGCCAGCAGGACTAGCCAAACGACCGGGGAGCTGTTTTTT.

The V gene is TRBV6-5, the J gene TRBJ2-2; perhaps D is TRBD1 or TRBD2 (5 bases each). Germline V gene lookup returns CDR1 MNHEY and CDR2 SVGAGI. V was shortened by 11 bases and J by 2 bases, with 15 bases between the two germline ends. The CDR3 contains 14 residues. The CDR3 loop reads CASRKGPNTGELFF. For the CDR3, the DNA is TGTGCCTCAAGGAAGGGACCCAACACCGGGGAGCTGTTTTTT.

This clone was seen more than once but under ten times. J is TRBJ2-7 and V is TRBV18; possibly TRBD1 for D (5 bases). Germline V gene lookup returns CDR1 KGHSH and CDR2 LQKENI. This CDR3 is 14 amino acids long. V was clipped by 0 bases and J by 1 base, with 7 bases between them. CDR3 loop: CASSPPRASYEQYF. As DNA, the CDR3 is TGTGCCAGCTCACCACCCAGGGCTTCCTACGAGCAGTACTTC.

This clone was observed a handful of times. The gene calls are TRBV5-6 and TRBJ1-1; unclear D gene. The CDR3 is made up of 15 amino acids. The V end was cut by 3 bases, the J end by 0 bases, with 12 bases between. In germline, CDR1 is SGHDT, CDR2 YYEEEE. The DNA for the CDR3 is TGTGCCAGCAGCTCCTTAGGATTTATGAACACTGAAGCTTTCTTT. It is translated as CASSSLGFMNTEAFF.

The sample holds a few counts of this clone. The CDR3 nucleotides read TGCGCCAGCAGACCGGGACTAGCGGATTGGGAGACCCAGTACTTC. Protein product: CASRPGLADWETQYF. The chain couples TRBV5-1 to TRBJ2-5; 11 positions agree with TRBD2. J was trimmed by 5 bases and V by 5 bases; bases with no gene match: 8. CDR3 length equals 15 residues. Per germline, CDR1 SGHRS and CDR2 YFSETQ.